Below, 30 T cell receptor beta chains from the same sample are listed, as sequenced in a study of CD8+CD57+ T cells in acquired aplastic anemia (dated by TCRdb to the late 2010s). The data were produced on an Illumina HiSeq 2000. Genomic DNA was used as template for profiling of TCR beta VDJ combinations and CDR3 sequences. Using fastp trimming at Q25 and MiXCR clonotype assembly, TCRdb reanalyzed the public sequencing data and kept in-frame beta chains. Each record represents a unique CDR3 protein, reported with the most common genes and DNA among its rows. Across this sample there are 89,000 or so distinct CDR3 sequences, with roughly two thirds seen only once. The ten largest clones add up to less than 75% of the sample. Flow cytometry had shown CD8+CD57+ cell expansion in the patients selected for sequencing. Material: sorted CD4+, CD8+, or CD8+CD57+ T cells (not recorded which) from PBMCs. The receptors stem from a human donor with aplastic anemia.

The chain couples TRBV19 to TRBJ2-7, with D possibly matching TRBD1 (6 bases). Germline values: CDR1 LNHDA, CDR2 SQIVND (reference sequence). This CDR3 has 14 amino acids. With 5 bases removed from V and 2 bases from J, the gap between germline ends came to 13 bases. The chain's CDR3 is CASSLPGHAYEQYF. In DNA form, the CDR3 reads TGTGCCAGTAGTCTCCCGGGACACGCCTACGAGCAGTACTTC.

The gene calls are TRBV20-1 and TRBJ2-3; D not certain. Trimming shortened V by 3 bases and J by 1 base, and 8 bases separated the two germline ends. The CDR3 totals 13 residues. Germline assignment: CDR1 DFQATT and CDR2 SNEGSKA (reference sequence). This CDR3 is CSASLAGTDTQYF. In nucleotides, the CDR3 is TGCAGTGCTAGTCTGGCTGGCACAGATACGCAGTATTTT.

CDR3 coding DNA: TGCGCCAGCAGGGTGACAGGGTTGTACCAAGAGACCCAGTACTTC. Residues: CASRVTGLYQETQYF. The chain recombines TRBV5-1 with TRBJ2-5; 7 bases align to TRBD1. V was pared by 5 bases and J by 0 bases, with 7 bases of the junction left unmatched. This CDR3 has 15 residues. CDR1 is SGHRS, CDR2 YFSETQ, per germline.

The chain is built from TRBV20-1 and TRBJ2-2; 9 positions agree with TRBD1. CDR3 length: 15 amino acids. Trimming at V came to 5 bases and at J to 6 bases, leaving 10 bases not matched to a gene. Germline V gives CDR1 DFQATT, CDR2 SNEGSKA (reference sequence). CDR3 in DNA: TGCAGTGCTCATACCGGGACAGGGTTTTCCGGGGAGCTGTTTTTT. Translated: CSAHTGTGFSGELFF.

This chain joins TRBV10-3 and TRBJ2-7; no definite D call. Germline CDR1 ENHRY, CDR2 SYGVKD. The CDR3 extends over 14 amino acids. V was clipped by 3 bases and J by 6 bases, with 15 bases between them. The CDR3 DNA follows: TGTGCCATCAGTGACCCGGACCCCTCCCGCGAGCAGTACTTC. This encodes CAISDPDPSREQYF.

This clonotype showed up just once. DNA of the CDR3: TGTGCCAGCAAAAACTCTGGGGCCAACGTCCTGACTTTC. This translates into CASKNSGANVLTF. V and J are TRBV7-9 and TRBJ2-6, with D unclear. The CDR3 consists of 13 residues. The ends were cut back, 7 bases at V and 0 bases at J, with 4 bases in the middle. Germline assignment: CDR1 SEHNR and CDR2 FQNEAQ (reference sequence).

This CDR3 is CSARDLGRTHTEAFF. The CDR3, as DNA: TGCAGTGCTAGAGATTTAGGCAGGACCCACACTGAAGCTTTCTTT. The chain couples TRBV20-1 to TRBJ1-1; no clear D. Per the germline V gene, CDR1 is DFQATT and CDR2 is SNEGSKA (reference sequence). CDR3 length equals 15 residues. V was cut by 0 bases and J by 3 bases, with 14 bases left in between.

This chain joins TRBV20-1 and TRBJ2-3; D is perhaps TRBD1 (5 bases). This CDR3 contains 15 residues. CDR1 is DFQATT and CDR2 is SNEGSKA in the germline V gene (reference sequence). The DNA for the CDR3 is TGCAGCTTCGTCTGGCCCTCAGGGCGCACAGATACGCAGTATTTT. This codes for CSFVWPSGRTDTQYF.

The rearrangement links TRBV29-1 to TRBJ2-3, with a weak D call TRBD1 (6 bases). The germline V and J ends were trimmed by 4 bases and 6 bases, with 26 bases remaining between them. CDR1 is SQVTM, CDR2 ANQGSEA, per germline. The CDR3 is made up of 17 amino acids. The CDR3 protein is CSVVTGLGSWDSDTQYF. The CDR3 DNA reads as TGCAGCGTTGTTACAGGGTTGGGGAGTTGGGATTCGGATACGCAGTATTTT.

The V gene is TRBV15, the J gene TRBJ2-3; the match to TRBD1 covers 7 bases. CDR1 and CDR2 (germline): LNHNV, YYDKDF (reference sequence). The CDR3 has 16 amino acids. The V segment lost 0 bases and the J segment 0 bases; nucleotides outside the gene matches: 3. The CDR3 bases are TGTGCCACCAGCAGAGATCCCAGGGGGAGCACAGATACGCAGTATTTT. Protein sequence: CATSRDPRGSTDTQYF.

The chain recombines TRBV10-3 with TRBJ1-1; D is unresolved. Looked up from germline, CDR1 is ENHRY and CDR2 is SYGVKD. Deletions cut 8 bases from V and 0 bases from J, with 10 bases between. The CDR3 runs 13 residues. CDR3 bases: TGTGCCATCGCAGGTTATTTGAACACTGAAGCTTTCTTT. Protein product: CAIAGYLNTEAFF.

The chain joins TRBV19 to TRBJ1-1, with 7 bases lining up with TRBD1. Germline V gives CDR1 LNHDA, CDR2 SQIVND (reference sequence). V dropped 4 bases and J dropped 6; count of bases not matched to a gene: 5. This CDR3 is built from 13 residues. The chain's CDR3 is CASSTDREAEAFF. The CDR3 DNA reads TGTGCCAGTAGTACAGACAGGGAAGCTGAAGCTTTCTTT.

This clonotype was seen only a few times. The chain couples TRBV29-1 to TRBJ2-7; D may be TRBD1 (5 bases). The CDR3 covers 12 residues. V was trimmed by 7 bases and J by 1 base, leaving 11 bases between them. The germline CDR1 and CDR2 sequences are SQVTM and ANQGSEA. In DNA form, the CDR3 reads TGCAGCGCCCAGGGTTTTTCCTACGAGCAGTACTTC. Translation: CSAQGFSYEQYF.

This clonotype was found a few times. The CDR3 DNA is TGTGCCAGCAGCCCCGGGACAGGTGGGGATACGCAGTATTTT. This translates into CASSPGTGGDTQYF. The chain joins TRBV7-2 to TRBJ2-3, with 8 bases identical to TRBD1. Germline V gene data show CDR1 as SGHTA and CDR2 as FQGNSA. The CDR3 runs 14 residues. Trimming cost V 5 bases and J 6 bases; bases outside gene matches: 7.

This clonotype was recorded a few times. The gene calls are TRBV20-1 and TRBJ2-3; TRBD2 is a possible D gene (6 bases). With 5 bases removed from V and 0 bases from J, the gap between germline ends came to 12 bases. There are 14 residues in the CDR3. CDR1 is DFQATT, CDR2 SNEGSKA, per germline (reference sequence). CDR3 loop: CSAQLGGSTDTQYF. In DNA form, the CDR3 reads TGCAGTGCTCAGTTGGGGGGAAGCACAGATACGCAGTATTTT.

CDR3 amino acids: CSATRWPEAFF. The CDR3 nucleotides read TGCAGTGCTACCAGGTGGCCTGAAGCTTTCTTT. The rearrangement joins TRBV20-1 to TRBJ1-1; no clear D gene. CDR3 length: 11 amino acids. The germline V and J ends were trimmed by 4 bases and 6 bases, with 9 bases remaining between them. Germline V gene lookup returns CDR1 DFQATT and CDR2 SNEGSKA (reference sequence).

CDR3 DNA sequence: TGCAGCGTTGAAGATGAGGGTGGACAGCCCCAGCATTTT. Amino acids: CSVEDEGGQPQHF. The J gene is TRBJ1-5, the V gene TRBV29-1; no firm D call. The V end lost 0 bases, the J end lost 7 bases, and 10 bases lay between the germline ends. Germline V CDR1 and CDR2: SQVTM, ANQGSEA. This CDR3 has 13 amino acids.

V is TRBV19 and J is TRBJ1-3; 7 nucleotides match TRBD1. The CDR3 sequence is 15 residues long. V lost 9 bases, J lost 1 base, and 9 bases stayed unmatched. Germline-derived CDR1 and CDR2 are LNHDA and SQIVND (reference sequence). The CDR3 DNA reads TGTGCCAGCCGTCGACAGGGAGAGTCTGGAAACACCATATATTTT. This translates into CASRRQGESGNTIYF.

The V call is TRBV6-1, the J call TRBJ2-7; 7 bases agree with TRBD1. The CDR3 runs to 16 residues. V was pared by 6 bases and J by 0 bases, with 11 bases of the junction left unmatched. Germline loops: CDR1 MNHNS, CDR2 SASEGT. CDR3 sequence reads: CASSTTDRDGSYEQYF. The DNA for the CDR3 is TGTGCCAGCAGCACGACCGACAGGGATGGCTCCTACGAGCAGTACTTC.

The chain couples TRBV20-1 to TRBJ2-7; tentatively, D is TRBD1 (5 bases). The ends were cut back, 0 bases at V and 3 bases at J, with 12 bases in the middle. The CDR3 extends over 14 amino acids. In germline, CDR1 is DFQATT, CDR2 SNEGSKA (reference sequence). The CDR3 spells CSARDPRQGYEQYF. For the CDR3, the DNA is TGCAGTGCTAGAGATCCGCGGCAGGGCTACGAGCAGTACTTC.

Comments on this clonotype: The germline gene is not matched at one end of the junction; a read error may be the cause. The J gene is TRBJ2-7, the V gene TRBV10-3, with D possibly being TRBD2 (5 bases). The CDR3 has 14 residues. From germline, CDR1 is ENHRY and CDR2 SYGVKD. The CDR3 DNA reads TGTGCCAGCAGTTACTCGGGGATTAGCTACGAGCAGTACTTC. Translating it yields CASSYSGISYEQYF.

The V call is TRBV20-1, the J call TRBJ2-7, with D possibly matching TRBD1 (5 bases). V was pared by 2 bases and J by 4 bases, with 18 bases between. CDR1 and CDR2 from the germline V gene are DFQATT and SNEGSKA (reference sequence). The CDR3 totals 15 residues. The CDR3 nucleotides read TGCAGTGCTAGATCCCACCAGGGTGCCTTATACGAGCAGTACTTC. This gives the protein CSARSHQGALYEQYF.

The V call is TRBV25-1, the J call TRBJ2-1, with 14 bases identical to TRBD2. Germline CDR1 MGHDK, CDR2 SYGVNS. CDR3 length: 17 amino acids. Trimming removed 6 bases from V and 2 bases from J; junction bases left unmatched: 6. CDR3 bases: TGTGCCAGCAGCCAAGAGACTAGCGGGGGGGCCTACAATGAGCAGTTCTTC. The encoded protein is CASSQETSGGAYNEQFF.

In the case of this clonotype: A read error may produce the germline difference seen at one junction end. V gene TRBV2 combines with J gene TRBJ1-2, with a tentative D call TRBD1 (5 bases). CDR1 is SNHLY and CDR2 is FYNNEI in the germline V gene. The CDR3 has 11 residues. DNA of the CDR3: TGTGCCAGCAATGGGGGGTATGGCCACACCTTC. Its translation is CASNGGYGHTF.

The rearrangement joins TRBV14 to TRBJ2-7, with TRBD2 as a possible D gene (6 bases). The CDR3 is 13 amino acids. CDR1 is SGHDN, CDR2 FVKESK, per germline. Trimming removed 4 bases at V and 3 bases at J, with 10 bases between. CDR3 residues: CASSPGGYYEQYF. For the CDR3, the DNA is TGTGCCAGCAGCCCCGGGGGTTACTACGAGCAGTACTTC.

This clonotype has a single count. CDR3 residues: CASSLEGQGYTF. The CDR3 DNA reads as TGTGCCAGCAGCTTAGAGGGACAGGGCTACACCTTC. The chain combines TRBV7-3 with TRBJ1-2; 7 nucleotides agree with TRBD1. Germline CDR1 is SGHTA and CDR2 is FQGTGA. Trimming at V came to 2 bases and at J to 8 bases, leaving 2 bases not matched to a gene. The CDR3 is made up of 12 amino acids. The full variable domain, with the rest looked up from reference TRBV7-3 and TRBJ1-2, is GAGVSQTPSNKVTEKGKYVELRCDPISGHTALYWYRQSLGQGPEFLIYFQGTGAADDSGLPNDRFFAVRPEGSVSTLKIQRTERGDSAVYLCASSLEGQGYTFGSGTRLTVV.

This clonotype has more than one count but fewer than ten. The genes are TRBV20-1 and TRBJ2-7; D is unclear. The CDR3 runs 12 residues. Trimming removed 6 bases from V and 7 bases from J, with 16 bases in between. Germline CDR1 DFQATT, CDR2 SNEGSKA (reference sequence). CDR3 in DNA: TGCAGTGCCCCGGTCTCTGGGGAAGAGCAGTACTTC. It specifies CSAPVSGEEQYF.

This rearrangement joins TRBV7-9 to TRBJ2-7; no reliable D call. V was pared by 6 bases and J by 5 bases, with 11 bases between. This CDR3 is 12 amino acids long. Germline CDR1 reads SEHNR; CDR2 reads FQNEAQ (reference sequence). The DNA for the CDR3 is TGTGCCAGCAGTCCCCTTCCCGACGAGCAGTACTTC. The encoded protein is CASSPLPDEQYF.

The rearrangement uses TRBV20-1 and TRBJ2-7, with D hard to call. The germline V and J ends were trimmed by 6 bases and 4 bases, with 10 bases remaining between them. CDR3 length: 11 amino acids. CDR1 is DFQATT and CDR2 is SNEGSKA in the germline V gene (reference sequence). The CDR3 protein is CSAPDGYEQYF. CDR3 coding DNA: TGCAGTGCCCCCGACGGATACGAGCAGTACTTC.

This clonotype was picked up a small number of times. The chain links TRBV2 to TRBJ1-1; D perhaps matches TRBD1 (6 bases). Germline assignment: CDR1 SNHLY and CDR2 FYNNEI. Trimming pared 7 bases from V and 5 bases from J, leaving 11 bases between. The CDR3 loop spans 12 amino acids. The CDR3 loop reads CASTERGTEAFF. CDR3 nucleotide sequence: TGTGCCAGCACCGAGAGGGGGACTGAAGCTTTCTTT. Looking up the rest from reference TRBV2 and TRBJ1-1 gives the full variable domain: EPEVTQTPSHQVTQMGQEVILRCVPISNHLYFYWYRQILGQKVEFLVSFYNNEISEKSEIFDDQFSVERPDGSNFTLKIRSTKLEDSAMYFCASTERGTEAFFGQGTRLTVV.